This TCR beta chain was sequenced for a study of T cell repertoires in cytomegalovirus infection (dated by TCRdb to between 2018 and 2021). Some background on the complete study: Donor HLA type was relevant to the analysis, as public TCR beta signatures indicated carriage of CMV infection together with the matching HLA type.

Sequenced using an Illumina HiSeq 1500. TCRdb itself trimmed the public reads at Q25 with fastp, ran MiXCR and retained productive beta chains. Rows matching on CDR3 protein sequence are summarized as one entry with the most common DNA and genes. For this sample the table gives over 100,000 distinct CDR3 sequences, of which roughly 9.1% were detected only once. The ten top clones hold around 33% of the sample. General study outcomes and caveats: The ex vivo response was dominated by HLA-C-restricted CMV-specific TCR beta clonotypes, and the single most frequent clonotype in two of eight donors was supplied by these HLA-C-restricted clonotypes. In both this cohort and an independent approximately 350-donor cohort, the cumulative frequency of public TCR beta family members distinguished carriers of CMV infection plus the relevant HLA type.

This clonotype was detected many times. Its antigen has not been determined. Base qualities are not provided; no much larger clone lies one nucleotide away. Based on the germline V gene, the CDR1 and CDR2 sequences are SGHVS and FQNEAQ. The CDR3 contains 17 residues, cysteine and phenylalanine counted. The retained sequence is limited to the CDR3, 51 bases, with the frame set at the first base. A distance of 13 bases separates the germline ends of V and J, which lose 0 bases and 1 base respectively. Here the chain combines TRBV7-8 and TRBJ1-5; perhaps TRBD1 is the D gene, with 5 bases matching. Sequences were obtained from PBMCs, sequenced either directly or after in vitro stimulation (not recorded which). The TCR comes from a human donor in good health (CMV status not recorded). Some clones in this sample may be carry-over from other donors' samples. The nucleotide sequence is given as TGTGCCAGCAGCTTAGCGGGGTCCCAGGGAAGCAATCAGCCCCAGCATTTT. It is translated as CASSLAGSQGSNQPQHF.